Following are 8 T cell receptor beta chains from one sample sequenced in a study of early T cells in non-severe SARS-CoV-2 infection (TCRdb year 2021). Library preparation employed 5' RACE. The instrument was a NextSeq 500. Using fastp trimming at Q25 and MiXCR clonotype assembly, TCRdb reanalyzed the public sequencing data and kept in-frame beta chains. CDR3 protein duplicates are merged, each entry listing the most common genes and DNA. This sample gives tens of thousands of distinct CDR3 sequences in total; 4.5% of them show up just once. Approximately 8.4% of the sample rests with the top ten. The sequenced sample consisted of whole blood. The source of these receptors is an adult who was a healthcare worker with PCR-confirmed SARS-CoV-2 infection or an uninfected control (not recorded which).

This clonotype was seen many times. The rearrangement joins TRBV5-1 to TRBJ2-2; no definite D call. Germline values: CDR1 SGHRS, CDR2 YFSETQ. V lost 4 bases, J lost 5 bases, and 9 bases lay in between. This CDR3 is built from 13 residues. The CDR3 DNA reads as TGCGCCAGCAGCGTCACCCGAACCGGGGAGCTGTTTTTT. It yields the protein CASSVTRTGELFF.

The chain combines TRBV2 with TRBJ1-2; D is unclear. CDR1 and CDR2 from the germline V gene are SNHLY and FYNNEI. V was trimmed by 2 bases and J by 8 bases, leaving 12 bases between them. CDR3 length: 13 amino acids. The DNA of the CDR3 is TGTGCCAGCAGTGAACTGGGTAGTAGAGGCTACACCTTC. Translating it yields CASSELGSRGYTF.

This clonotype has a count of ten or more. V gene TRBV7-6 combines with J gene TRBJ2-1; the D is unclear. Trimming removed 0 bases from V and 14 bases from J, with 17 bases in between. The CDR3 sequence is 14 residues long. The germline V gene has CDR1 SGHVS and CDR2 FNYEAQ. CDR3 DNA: TGTGCCAGCAGCTTAGCGGCTGGGGAACGGGTGGAGTTCTTC. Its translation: CASSLAAGERVEFF. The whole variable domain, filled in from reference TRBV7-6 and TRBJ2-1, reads GAGVSQSPRYKVTKRGQDVALRCDPISGHVSLYWYRQALGQGPEFLTYFNYEAQQDKSGLPNDRFSAERPEGSISTLTIQRTEQRDSAMYRCASSLAAGERVEFFGPGTRLTVL.

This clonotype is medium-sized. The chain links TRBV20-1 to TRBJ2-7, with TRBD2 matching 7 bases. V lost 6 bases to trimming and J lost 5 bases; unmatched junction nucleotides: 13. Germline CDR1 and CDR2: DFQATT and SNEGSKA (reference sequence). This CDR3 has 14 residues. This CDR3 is CSANAGVAGDEQYF. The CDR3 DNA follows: TGCAGTGCCAACGCGGGGGTGGCCGGGGACGAGCAGTACTTC.

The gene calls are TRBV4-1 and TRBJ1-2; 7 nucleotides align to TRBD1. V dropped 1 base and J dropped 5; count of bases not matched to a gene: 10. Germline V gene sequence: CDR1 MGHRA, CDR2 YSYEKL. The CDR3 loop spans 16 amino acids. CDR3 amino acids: CASSQAFDRVRYGYTF. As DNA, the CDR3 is TGCGCCAGCAGCCAAGCCTTCGACAGGGTTCGGTATGGCTACACCTTC.

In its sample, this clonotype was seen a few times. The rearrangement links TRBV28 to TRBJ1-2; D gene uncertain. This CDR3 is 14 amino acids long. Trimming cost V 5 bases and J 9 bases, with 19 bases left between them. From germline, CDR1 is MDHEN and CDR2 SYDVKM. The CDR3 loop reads CASSPTQTLRSYTF. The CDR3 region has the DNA TGTGCCAGCAGTCCAACGCAGACCCTCCGTAGCTACACCTTC.

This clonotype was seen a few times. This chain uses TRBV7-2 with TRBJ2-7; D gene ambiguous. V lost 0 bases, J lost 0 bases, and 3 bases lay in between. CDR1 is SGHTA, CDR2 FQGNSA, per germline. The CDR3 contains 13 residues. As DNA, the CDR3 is TGTGCCAGCAGCTTAGCTCTCTCCTACGAGCAGTACTTC. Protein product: CASSLALSYEQYF.

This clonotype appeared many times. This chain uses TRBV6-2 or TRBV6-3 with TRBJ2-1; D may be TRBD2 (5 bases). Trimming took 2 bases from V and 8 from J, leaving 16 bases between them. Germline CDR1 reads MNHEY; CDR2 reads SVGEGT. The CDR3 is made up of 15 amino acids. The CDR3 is CASSYPGTYWDEQFF. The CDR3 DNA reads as TGTGCCAGCAGTTACCCGGGAACATACTGGGATGAGCAGTTCTTC.